This entry lists 9 T cell receptor beta chains sequenced from one sample in a study of technical replicates of blood from several donors (dated by TCRdb to 2017 to 2019). Libraries were made using the immunoSEQ multiplex PCR assay. TCRdb retrieved this table from immuneACCESS and kept in-frame rearrangements only. Not all clones are present; in checked studies, unresolved V genes account for under half, and no reason is known for the remainder. The sample table holds approximately 15,000 clones, of which 87% were seen once. The top ten constitute 10% to 15% of the sample. Specimen: PBMCs. These TCRs come from a human donor in good health.

The chain uses TRBV19 and TRBJ2-2; TRBD1 aligns across 7 bases. The J segment lost 3 bases and the V segment lost 5 bases, leaving 3 bases of the junction unmatched. Germline CDR1 LNHDA, CDR2 SQIVND (reference sequence). The CDR3 extends over 14 amino acids. This chain's CDR3 is CASSRDSYTGELFF. As DNA, the CDR3 is TGTGCCAGTAGTCGGGACAGCTACACCGGGGAGCTGTTTTTT.

This chain joins TRBV20-1 and TRBJ1-2; D is undetermined. The CDR3 extends over 11 amino acids. The V gene's germline CDR1 is DFQATT and CDR2 SNEGSKA (reference sequence). V was trimmed by 1 base and J by 7 bases, leaving 7 bases between them. CDR3 residues: CSARVRGGYTF. The CDR3 DNA follows: TGCAGTGCTAGAGTACGGGGTGGCTACACCTTC.

This sequence joins TRBV28 and TRBJ1-5; 9 bases align to TRBD1. With V trimmed by 5 bases and J by 6 bases, 11 bases remained unmatched. Per the germline V gene, CDR1 is MDHEN and CDR2 is SYDVKM. This CDR3 has 16 amino acids. The CDR3: CASSPDSGQGVQPQHF. As DNA, the CDR3 is TGTGCCAGCAGTCCGGATTCGGGACAGGGCGTTCAGCCCCAGCATTTT.

The J gene is TRBJ2-1, the V gene TRBV6-1, with 9 bases matching TRBD2. Unmatched junction bases numbered 5, after V lost 7 bases and J lost 1 base. This CDR3 has 15 residues. The V gene's germline CDR1 is MNHNS and CDR2 SASEGT. CDR3 sequence: CASTVAGASYNEQFF. The CDR3 coding sequence is TGTGCCAGCACAGTAGCGGGAGCGTCCTACAATGAGCAGTTCTTC.

The chain employs TRBV27 and TRBJ2-1; D not resolved. There are 14 residues in the CDR3. The V end was cut by 1 base, the J end by 7 bases, with 11 bases between. The germline V gene has CDR1 MNHEY and CDR2 SMNVEV (reference sequence). The CDR3 loop is CASSLLRPQNEQFF. The CDR3 DNA reads as TGTGCCAGCAGTTTATTGCGGCCTCAGAATGAGCAGTTCTTC.

The chain carries TRBV7-7 and TRBJ2-5; tentative D call: TRBD1 (5 bases). With 2 bases removed from V and 5 bases from J, the gap between germline ends came to 9 bases. The CDR3 totals 13 residues. CDR1 is SSHAT and CDR2 is FNYEAQ in the germline V gene (reference sequence). DNA for the CDR3: TGTGCCAGCAGCTTATCAGGGCCGGAGACCCAGTACTTC. It yields the protein CASSLSGPETQYF.

The chain carries TRBV5-4 and TRBJ2-5; the D gene is possibly TRBD2 (5 bases). Germline-derived CDR1 and CDR2 are SGHNT and YYREEE (reference sequence). The CDR3 is 13 residues long. Trimming took off 4 bases at V and 3 bases at J, with 10 bases between the two ends. CDR3 sequence reads: CASSPPREETQYF. The CDR3 DNA sequence: TGTGCCAGCAGCCCCCCGCGGGAAGAGACCCAGTACTTC.

The V call is TRBV2, the J call TRBJ2-5, with D tentatively TRBD1 (5 bases). Germline CDR1 reads SNHLY; CDR2 reads FYNNEI. This CDR3 contains 13 residues. The V end lost 4 bases, the J end lost 4 bases, and 10 bases lay between the germline ends. The CDR3 bases are TGTGCCAGCAGTGGACAGATCCGAGAGACCCAGTACTTC. Amino acid sequence: CASSGQIRETQYF.

This sequence joins TRBV19 and TRBJ2-1; D possibly corresponds to TRBD2 (5 bases). CDR3 size: 13 residues. V was clipped by 10 bases and J by 8 bases, with 18 bases between them. The germline V gene encodes CDR1 LNHDA and CDR2 SQIVND (reference sequence). CDR3 sequence: CATSPMGDYEQFF. The CDR3 nucleotides are TGTGCCACCTCCCCTATGGGAGACTATGAGCAGTTCTTC.